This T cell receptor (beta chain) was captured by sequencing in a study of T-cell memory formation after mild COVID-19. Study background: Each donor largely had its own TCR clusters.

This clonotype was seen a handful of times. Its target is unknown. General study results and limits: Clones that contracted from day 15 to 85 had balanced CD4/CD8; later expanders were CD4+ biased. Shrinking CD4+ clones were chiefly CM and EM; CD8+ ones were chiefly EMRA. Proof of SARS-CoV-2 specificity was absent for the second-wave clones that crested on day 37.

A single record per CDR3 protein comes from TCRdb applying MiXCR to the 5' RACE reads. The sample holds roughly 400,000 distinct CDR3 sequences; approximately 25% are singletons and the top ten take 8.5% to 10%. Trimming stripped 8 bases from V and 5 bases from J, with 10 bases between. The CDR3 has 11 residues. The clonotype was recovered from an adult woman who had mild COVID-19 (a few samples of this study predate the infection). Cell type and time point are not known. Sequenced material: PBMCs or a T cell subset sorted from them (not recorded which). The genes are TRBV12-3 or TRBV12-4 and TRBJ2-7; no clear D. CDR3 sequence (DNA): TGTGCCAGCGCGCTTCTAGACGAGCAGTACTTC. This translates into CASALLDEQYF.